The source of this T cell receptor beta chain is a study of T cell changes during pregnancy in multiple sclerosis. Sequencing used immunoSEQ multiplex PCR; TCRdb keeps in-frame clones, though not all of them. The table records 47,000 or so clones, roughly 89% of them present only once. This sample comprised peripheral blood, obtained after pregnancy. This TCR derives from a female donor in good health, enrolled as a control in a pregnancy study.

The CDR3 DNA reads as TGTGCCAGCAGCGGAAAGGGGGTGTCTAGCTATGGCTACACCTTC. It codes for CASSGKGVSSYGYTF. The chain has TRBV9 and TRBJ1-2; tentative D call: TRBD1 (6 bases). The CDR3 sequence is 15 residues long. Germline V gene sequence: CDR1 SGDLS, CDR2 YYNGEE. V was cut by 3 bases and J by 4 bases, with 16 bases left in between.